The clone carrying this T cell receptor beta chain occurred many times. Antigen specificity is unknown. The data are from a study of T-cell memory formation after mild COVID-19. The study, taken as a whole, reports: Memory from before infection featured some responding clones, which suggests cross-reactive memory joined. Clones that contracted clustered mainly in CM and EM if CD4+ and in EMRA if CD8+.

Germline CDR1 SGHRS, CDR2 YFSETQ. The CDR3 extends over 13 amino acids. V dropped 1 base and J dropped 5 bases, with 9 bases sitting between them. One entry per CDR3 protein results from TCRdb running MiXCR on the 5' RACE reads. The sample carries roughly 280,000 distinct CDR3 sequences, about 17% recorded once. The specimen sequenced was PBMCs or a T cell subset sorted from them (not recorded which). The gene calls are TRBV5-1 and TRBJ1-2; D may be TRBD1 (5 bases). This clonotype originated in a man younger than 35 who had mild COVID-19 (a few samples of this study predate the infection). Cell type and time point are not known. In DNA, the CDR3 is TGCGCCAGCAGCTTGAAAACAGGATATGGCTACACCTTC. It is translated as CASSLKTGYGYTF.